Following are 24 T cell receptor beta chains from one sample sequenced in a study of siplizumab effects on memory and regulatory T cells. The data were produced by immunoSEQ multiplex PCR, yet TCRdb's version contains in-frame clones alone and is incomplete. The sample yields some 100,000 clones, around 92% seen once. The sequencing sample was made of CD4+ T cells sorted from blood. The source is a human donor in good health.

As concerns this clone: The same CDR3 can be traced to other DNA sequences in this sample. The rearrangement uses TRBV9 and TRBJ2-7, with a tentative D call TRBD1 (5 bases). This CDR3 is 11 amino acids long. V lost 3 bases to trimming and J lost 9 bases, with 10 bases between them. The germline V gene has CDR1 SGDLS and CDR2 YYNGEE. CDR3 region: CASSGGLGQYF. CDR3 bases: TGTGCCAGCAGCGGGGGCCTGGGGCAGTACTTC.

This rearrangement joins TRBV9 to TRBJ2-5, with no clear D. Germline V gives CDR1 SGDLS, CDR2 YYNGEE. The CDR3 consists of 13 residues. V lost 3 bases and J 9 bases, leaving 15 bases between the germline ends. The CDR3 region is CASSANASRSQYF. The DNA for the CDR3 is TGTGCCAGCAGCGCCAATGCGTCCAGGTCCCAGTACTTC. The whole variable domain, remainder taken from reference TRBV9 and TRBJ2-5, is DSGVTQTPKHLITATGQRVTLRCSPRSGDLSVYWYQQSLDQGLQFLIQYYNGEERAKGNILERFSAQQFPDLHSELNLSSLELGDSALYFCASSANASRSQYFGPGTRLLVL.

The gene calls are TRBV19 and TRBJ1-1; D possibly corresponds to TRBD1 (5 bases). Germline CDR1 and CDR2: LNHDA and SQIVND (reference sequence). The V gene lost 7 bases and the J gene lost 0 bases, with 12 bases spanning the gap. This CDR3 contains 14 residues. CDR3 amino acids: CASTMGQLNTEAFF. DNA of the CDR3: TGTGCCAGTACCATGGGGCAGCTGAACACTGAAGCTTTCTTT.

The V call is TRBV5-5, the J call TRBJ2-3; a weak D match, TRBD2 (7 bases). CDR1 is SGHKS and CDR2 is YYEKEE in the germline V gene (reference sequence). This CDR3 has 14 residues. Trimming removed 5 bases at V and 4 bases at J, with 14 bases between. CDR3 sequence (DNA): TGTGCCAGCAGACTAGGGGGGGCCGCAGATACGCAGTATTTT. Encoded protein: CASRLGGAADTQYF.

This rearrangement joins TRBV9 to TRBJ1-4; TRBD1 might be the D (5 bases). The CDR3 has 14 amino acids. Trimming left V 4 bases short and J 1 base short, with 8 bases between. CDR1 is SGDLS, CDR2 YYNGEE, per germline. CDR3 nucleotides: TGTGCCAGCAGCCTAGGGGTAACTAATGAAAAACTGTTTTTT. It specifies CASSLGVTNEKLFF.

The chain couples TRBV4-1 to TRBJ2-3, with 12 bases matching TRBD2. The CDR3 has 16 amino acids. CDR1 and CDR2 (germline): MGHRA, YSYEKL. Trimming at V came to 2 bases and at J to 4 bases, leaving 4 bases not matched to a gene. This chain's CDR3 is CASSQLAGGWADTQYF. The CDR3 DNA is TGCGCCAGCAGCCAACTAGCGGGGGGGTGGGCAGATACGCAGTATTTT.

The V gene is TRBV30, the J gene TRBJ1-2; no definite D call. The CDR3 runs 14 residues. CDR1 and CDR2 (germline): GTSNPN, SVGIG (reference sequence). Trimming left V 5 bases short and J 5 bases short, with 18 bases between. The CDR3 nucleotides read TGTGCCTGGCAAGGGCCTCAAGGAGCGTATGGCTACACCTTC. It is translated as CAWQGPQGAYGYTF. The complete variable domain, with remaining parts taken from reference TRBV30 and TRBJ1-2, reads SQTIHQWPATLVQPVGSPLSLECTVEGTSNPNLYWYRQAAGRGLQLLFYSVGIGQISSEVPQNLSASRPQDRQFILSSKKLLLSDSGFYLCAWQGPQGAYGYTFGSGTRLTVV.

This chain uses TRBV6-5 with TRBJ1-5, with D perhaps matching TRBD1 (6 bases). The CDR3 extends over 14 amino acids. From germline, CDR1 is MNHEY and CDR2 SVGAGI. The germline V and J ends were trimmed by 5 bases and 4 bases, with 12 bases remaining between them. The CDR3 reads CASSTGQPNQPQHF. CDR3 nucleotides: TGTGCCAGCAGTACCGGACAGCCTAATCAGCCCCAGCATTTT.

V and J are TRBV19 and TRBJ1-3, with D tentatively TRBD1 (5 bases). V was cut by 5 bases and J by 0 bases, with 11 bases left in between. CDR1 is LNHDA and CDR2 is SQIVND in the germline V gene (reference sequence). The CDR3 has 15 amino acids. The CDR3 DNA follows: TGTGCCAGTAGTCTTCTGACAGTCTCTGGAAACACCATATATTTT. This encodes CASSLLTVSGNTIYF. Full variable domain (rest looked up from reference TRBV19 and TRBJ1-3): DGGITQSPKYLFRKEGQNVTLSCEQNLNHDAMYWYRQDPGQGLRLIYYSQIVNDFQKGDIAEGYSVSREKKESFPLTVTSAQKNPTAFYLCASSLLTVSGNTIYFGEGSWLTVV.

The chain uses TRBV4-1 and TRBJ1-2; a possible D gene is TRBD1 (6 bases). Germline V gives CDR1 MGHRA, CDR2 YSYEKL. The length of the CDR3 is 21 residues. Trimming removed 0 bases at V and 4 bases at J, with 30 bases between. Written as DNA, the CDR3 is TGCGCCAGCAGCCAAGATTTCAGGCTAGTGCAGGGGCCCAGACCCCCCTATGGCTACACCTTC. Protein: CASSQDFRLVQGPRPPYGYTF.

The chain uses TRBV27 and TRBJ1-5, with D possibly matching TRBD1 (6 bases). Germline loops: CDR1 MNHEY, CDR2 SMNVEV (reference sequence). The CDR3 extends over 14 amino acids. V lost 0 bases, J lost 7 bases, and 10 bases lay in between. In DNA, the CDR3 is TGTGCCAGCAGTTTATCTGGGGGCTACCAGCCCCAGCATTTT. It codes for CASSLSGGYQPQHF.

This sequence joins TRBV5-6 and TRBJ2-7, with D possibly TRBD2 on 5 matching bases. The germline gives CDR1 SGHDT, CDR2 YYEEEE. Trimming took 3 bases from V and 0 from J, leaving 7 bases between them. This CDR3 is 13 amino acids long. CDR3 DNA sequence: TGTGCCAGCAGCTCGGGGAACTCCTACGAGCAGTACTTC. It yields the protein CASSSGNSYEQYF. The full variable domain, rest sourced from reference TRBV5-6 and TRBJ2-7, is DAGVTQSPTHLIKTRGQQVTLRCSPKSGHDTVSWYQQALGQGPQFIFQYYEEEERQRGNFPDRFSGHQFPNYSSELNVNALLLGDSALYLCASSSGNSYEQYFGPGTRLTVT.

V gene TRBV23-1 combines with J gene TRBJ1-4; D remains unclear. TRBV23-1 is marked as an open reading frame, function uncertain. The V gene lost 6 bases and the J gene lost 14 bases, with 13 bases spanning the gap. The CDR3 covers 11 residues. The chain's CDR3 is CASRRRRVLFF. Here the CDR3 DNA reads TGCGCCAGCAGGAGGCGCCGGGTTCTGTTTTTT.

The rearrangement joins TRBV28 to TRBJ1-4; D call uncertain. Looked up from germline, CDR1 is MDHEN and CDR2 is SYDVKM. V lost 4 bases and J 0 bases, leaving 12 bases between the germline ends. This CDR3 is 16 amino acids long. CDR3 DNA: TGTGCCAGCAGTTCCCAGGACGGGGCAACTAATGAAAAACTGTTTTTT. This sequence encodes CASSSQDGATNEKLFF.

This chain joins TRBV11-3 and TRBJ2-3; a weak D match, TRBD1 (6 bases). Germline loops: CDR1 SGHNT, CDR2 YENEEA. The CDR3 is made up of 16 amino acids. Trimming stripped 1 base from V and 5 bases from J, with 16 bases between. CDR3 protein: CASSLGLAGVVDTQYF. The CDR3 DNA sequence: TGTGCCAGCAGCTTAGGGTTGGCAGGGGTAGTAGATACGCAGTATTTT.

The chain carries TRBV2 and TRBJ2-7, with 7 positions matching TRBD1. Germline CDR1 SNHLY, CDR2 FYNNEI. V was clipped by 8 bases and J by 6 bases; unmatched bases: 7. The CDR3 runs 12 residues. CDR3 DNA sequence: TGTGCCAGCGAACAGGGGCGCGGCGAGCAGTACTTC. It codes for CASEQGRGEQYF.

This clone was observed a few times. This rearrangement joins TRBV5-8 to TRBJ2-2, with D possibly matching TRBD1 (6 bases). V lost 3 bases and J lost 4, with 10 bases in between. The germline CDR1 and CDR2 sequences are SGHTS and YDEGEE. The CDR3 sequence is 14 residues long. The CDR3 here is CASSWDIATGELFF. The CDR3 nucleotides read TGTGCCAGCAGCTGGGACATAGCCACCGGGGAGCTGTTTTTT.

This clone was seen once. The gene calls are TRBV6-1 and TRBJ2-7; 8 positions match TRBD1. Germline assignment: CDR1 MNHNS and CDR2 SASEGT. The trim removed 7 bases at V and 5 bases at J, leaving 13 bases unmatched. The CDR3 totals 15 residues. The CDR3: CASTLGQGHMDEQYF. CDR3 nucleotides: TGTGCCAGCACCTTAGGACAGGGACATATGGACGAGCAGTACTTC.

The chain joins TRBV18 to TRBJ2-5, with TRBD1 matching 7 bases. CDR1 is KGHSH and CDR2 is LQKENI in the germline V gene. Trimming at V came to 6 bases and at J to 3 bases, leaving 4 bases not matched to a gene. The CDR3 has 13 residues. In DNA form, the CDR3 reads TGTGCCAGCTCGTTGGACAGGAAAGAGACCCAGTACTTC. It translates to CASSLDRKETQYF.

The chain recombines TRBV7-3 with TRBJ2-3; tentatively, D is TRBD1 or TRBD2 (6 bases each). V was cut by 3 bases and J by 0 bases, with 19 bases left in between. This CDR3 region has 18 residues. Germline V gene sequence: CDR1 SGHTA, CDR2 FQGTGA. For the CDR3, the DNA is TGTGCCAGCAGCTTCGGGCGGACTCGGGGGCTAAGCACAGATACGCAGTATTTT. Amino acids: CASSFGRTRGLSTDTQYF.

The chain uses TRBV11-3 and TRBJ1-1; TRBD1 might be the D (6 bases). V gave up 3 bases and J gave up 0 bases, with 8 bases separating them. The CDR3 runs to 14 residues. In germline, CDR1 is SGHNT, CDR2 YENEEA. CDR3 DNA: TGTGCCAGCAGCTTCGGGGGCCTGAACACTGAAGCTTTCTTT. Translation gives CASSFGGLNTEAFF.

This chain connects TRBV7-3 to TRBJ1-4; 10 bases map to TRBD1. Germline lookup yields CDR1 SGHTA and CDR2 FQGTGA. V shed 5 bases, J shed 8 bases, and the junction held 8 bases outside the gene matches. There are 15 residues in the CDR3. The CDR3 is CASSLQTGGLEKLFF. The CDR3 bases are TGTGCCAGCAGCCTTCAGACAGGGGGCTTAGAAAAACTGTTTTTT.

The chain is built from TRBV11-1 and TRBJ2-1; 10 bases match TRBD2. This CDR3 is built from 15 residues. The germline gives CDR1 SGHAT, CDR2 FQDESV (reference sequence). With V trimmed by 3 bases and J by 6 bases, 5 bases remained unmatched. DNA for the CDR3: TGTGCCAGCAGCTTTACTAGCGGGGTATCCAATGAGCAGTTCTTC. Amino acids: CASSFTSGVSNEQFF.

This chain joins TRBV28 and TRBJ1-4; D perhaps matches TRBD1 (6 bases). The germline CDR1 and CDR2 sequences are MDHEN and SYDVKM. The V end was cut by 4 bases, the J end by 8 bases, with 20 bases between. CDR3 length: 16 residues. In DNA, the CDR3 is TGTGCCAGCAGTTCCGGAGGCGCGGGACAAGACGAAAAACTGTTTTTT. Its protein is CASSSGGAGQDEKLFF.